A single sample is the source of the 10 T cell receptor beta chains below, sequenced in a study of CD8+ T cells in alopecia areata (dated by TCRdb to 2016 to 2019). To prepare the library, the immunoSEQ multiplex PCR assay was applied. RNA was extracted from all samples and reverse transcribed into cDNA, which served as template for TCR sequencing. The clones in this table, taken by TCRdb from immuneACCESS, are in-frame only. Not every clone is retained; where verified, under half of the shortfall comes from an unresolved V gene, and the cause of the rest is unknown. This sample has about 270,000 clones in the table, none counted a single time. Less than 1.5% of the sample rests with the top ten. Pooled mouse cutaneous lymph node cells were stained for CD4, CD8alpha, NKG2D, NKG2ACE and other markers, then sorted on a BD Influx. Sequenced material: CD4+ T cells sorted from a lymph node. The receptors were gathered from a C3H/HeJ mouse with alopecia areata. This mouse strain bears the MHC haplotype H2-k.

On this clone: Gene names and germline refer to mouse. Read sequence stops 4 residues before the CDR3 end, and the germline J gene provides the missing end. The rearrangement links TRBV13-3 to TRBJ1-2; no clear D. V lost 1 base and J 2 bases, leaving 3 bases between the germline ends. Germline V gives CDR1 NNHDY, CDR2 SYVADS. The CDR3 is made up of 12 amino acids. The CDR3 sequence: CASSDWNSDYTF. CDR3 DNA, as far as it was read: TGTGCCAGCAGTGATTGGAACTCC.

This clone has at least ten counts. Gene names follow the mouse nomenclature. The read comes to an end 4 residues before the CDR3 does, leaving the germline J gene to fill in the end. This rearrangement joins TRBV5 to TRBJ1-2; perhaps TRBD1 as D (5 bases). Between the trimmed V and J ends, which lost 1 base and 0 bases, there was a span of 6 bases. CDR1 LGHNA and CDR2 YNLKQL come from the germline V gene (reference sequence). This CDR3 region has 14 residues. Incomplete CDR3 DNA: TGTGCCAGCAGCCAAGGGACAACAAACTCC. It encodes CASSQGTTNS. The whole CDR3 is CASSQGTTNSDYTF.

With respect to this clone: The gene symbols are mouse symbols. The read falls 4 residues short of the CDR3 end, and the missing part is taken from the germline J gene. The chain links TRBV1 to TRBJ2-3, with 7 positions matching TRBD1. V gave up 4 bases and J gave up 0 bases; unmatched junction bases: 4. The germline V gene has CDR1 NSQYPW and CDR2 LRSPGD (reference sequence). The CDR3 covers 15 residues. The sequenced CDR3 bases are TGCACCTGCAGTGGACAGGGAGGGAGTGCAGAA. Its protein product is CTCSGQGGSAE. In full, the CDR3 is CTCSGQGGSAETLYF.

This clone was counted only a few times. Gene and germline names: mouse. From the germline J gene comes the end of the CDR3, since the read stops 4 residues before it. Other DNA sequences in this sample translate to the same CDR3. The V call is TRBV19, the J call TRBJ2-7; TRBD1 agrees at 11 bases. There are 14 residues in the CDR3. Unmatched junction bases numbered 4, after V lost 5 bases and J lost 3 bases. Germline CDR1 FNHDT, CDR2 SITEND (reference sequence). The sequenced part of the CDR3 DNA is TGTGCCAGCAGCTCCGGGACAGGGGGCTAT. It encodes CASSSGTGGY. The full CDR3 reads CASSSGTGGYEQYF.

Regarding this clone: These gene names are mouse names. The CDR3 end lies 4 residues beyond the end of the read and is filled in from the germline J gene. The chain joins TRBV31 to TRBJ2-5, with 7 bases lining up with TRBD1. This CDR3 comprises 13 residues. Germline V gene data show CDR1 as GKSSPN and CDR2 as SITVG. The covered CDR3 bases are TGTGCCTGGAGCCGACAGGGTAAAGAC. Protein product: CAWSRQGKD. From start to end, the CDR3 is CAWSRQGKDTQYF.

This clone appeared a few times. Germline and genes: mouse. The CDR3 extends 4 residues past the end of the read, so its final part is completed from the germline J gene. The chain recombines TRBV29 with TRBJ2-5; 7 bases align to TRBD2. Germline V gene sequence: CDR1 MSHET, CDR2 SYDVDS. The CDR3 totals 14 residues. The CDR3 region is CASSLFGGRDTQYF. The sequenced part of the CDR3 DNA is TGTGCTAGCAGTTTATTTGGGGGGAGAGAC.

In this sample, this clone turned up a few times. Each gene name is a mouse one. The read comes to an end 4 residues before the CDR3 does, leaving the germline J gene to fill in the end. The gene calls are TRBV13-2 and TRBJ1-2, with 9 bases identical to TRBD1. This CDR3 comprises 16 residues. The germline V gene encodes CDR1 NNHNN and CDR2 SYGAGS (reference sequence). V lost 0 bases and J lost 2; bases outside the gene matches: 5. CDR3 loop: CASGDAGGTGNSDYTF. The DNA read from the CDR3 is TGTGCCAGCGGTGATGCAGGTGGGACAGGGAACTCC.

Worth noting for this clone: Genes here carry mouse names. The CDR3 region is CASTPSGNQDTQYF. Incomplete CDR3 DNA: TGTGCCAGCACCCCCTCAGGGAACCAAGAC. The chain uses TRBV19 and TRBJ2-5; weak D call: TRBD1 (5 bases). The sequenced fragment ends 4 residues before the CDR3 boundary, so the rest is inferred from the germline J gene. Germline V gene sequence: CDR1 FNHDT, CDR2 SITEND (reference sequence). V was cut by 6 bases and J by 0 bases, with 11 bases left in between. This CDR3 contains 14 residues.

In the case of this clone: Genes and germline are mouse. The read stops 4 residues short of the end of the CDR3; the missing end is completed from the germline J gene. This chain uses TRBV13-3 with TRBJ1-2, with D perhaps matching TRBD1 (6 bases). From germline, CDR1 is NNHDY and CDR2 SYVADS. Trimming cost V 5 bases and J 4 bases, with 12 bases left between them. This CDR3 has 13 residues. The CDR3 sequence: CASRATGTSDYTF. CDR3 bases read: TGTGCCAGCAGAGCCACAGGGACCTCC.

This clone showed up many times. Mouse names are used for the genes. The read terminates 4 residues ahead of where the CDR3 ends, so the germline J gene completes it. This chain connects TRBV1 to TRBJ1-1, with D maybe TRBD1 (6 bases). Trimming removed 3 bases at V and 4 bases at J, with 15 bases between. The CDR3 loop spans 15 amino acids. Germline assignment: CDR1 NSQYPW and CDR2 LRSPGD (reference sequence). Partial CDR3 DNA: TGCACCTGCAGTGCCCCAGGGGAATCGGGCACA. Its translation is CTCSAPGESGT. The CDR3 in its entirety is CTCSAPGESGTEVFF. Filled out from reference TRBV1 and TRBJ1-1, the complete variable domain reads VTLLEQNPRWRLVPRGQAVNLRCILKNSQYPWMSWYQQDLQKQLQWLFTLRSPGDKEVKSLPGADYLATRVTDTELRLQVANMSQGRTLYCTCSAPGESGTEVFFGKGTRLTVV.